These 14 T cell receptor beta chains were all obtained from the same sample, sequenced in a study of T cell clonality in common variable immunodeficiency. Sequencing used immunoSEQ multiplex PCR; TCRdb keeps in-frame clones, though not all of them. This repertoire holds roughly 57,000 clones, and none appear only once. The sample consisted of peripheral blood mononuclear cells. The receptors were sampled from a person between 18 and 75 years old in good health.

This clone was detected many times. At one boundary the junction diverges from the germline segment, which might be a read error. The read ends 3 residues shy of where the CDR3 ends; the end is completed using the germline J gene. This chain uses TRBV4-2 with TRBJ2-5, with D possibly matching TRBD2 (5 bases). The CDR3 covers 17 residues. Germline-derived CDR1 and CDR2 are LGHNA and YNFKEQ. The covered CDR3 bases are TGCGCCAGCAGCCAAAATTTCTTGAGGGTGTCCACAGATACC. As protein: CASSQNFLRVSTDT. The full CDR3 protein is CASSQNFLRVSTDTQYF.

In its sample, this clone was seen many times. Read coverage stops 3 residues before the CDR3 terminus; the germline J gene supplies the remainder. This rearrangement joins TRBV7-9 to TRBJ1-2, with D perhaps matching TRBD1 (5 bases). Germline-derived CDR1 and CDR2 are SEHNR and FQNEAQ (reference sequence). This CDR3 spans 13 amino acids. The germline V and J ends were trimmed by 5 bases and 7 bases, with 14 bases remaining between them. CDR3 bases read: TGTGCCAGCAGCGAATCGGGGGGTAGTGGC. Translation gives CASSESGGSG. The whole CDR3 is CASSESGGSGYTF. The entire variable domain, with the rest obtained from reference TRBV7-9 and TRBJ1-2, is as follows: DTGVSQNPRHKITKRGQNVTFRCDPISEHNRLYWYRQTLGQGPEFLTYFQNEAQLEKSRLLSDRFSAERPKGSFSTLEIQRTEQGDSAMYLCASSESGGSGYTFGSGTRLTVV.

This clone was counted ten times or more. The observed sequence ends 3 residues before the CDR3 terminus, with the missing tail filled in from the germline J gene. This chain uses TRBV30 with TRBJ2-7; 7 positions agree with TRBD1. The V gene's germline CDR1 is GTSNPN and CDR2 SVGIG (reference sequence). The CDR3 consists of 13 residues. Trimming cost V 5 bases and J 0 bases; bases outside gene matches: 4. The sequenced part of the CDR3 DNA is TGTGCCTGGTTACAGGGGAACTCCTACGAG. Protein sequence: CAWLQGNSYE. The whole CDR3 is CAWLQGNSYEQYF.

Details on this clone: The CDR3 end falls 3 residues outside the read, so it is completed with the germline J gene. This rearrangement joins TRBV19 to TRBJ1-2; D is uncertain. The CDR3 consists of 13 residues. Germline V gives CDR1 LNHDA, CDR2 SQIVND (reference sequence). Partial CDR3 DNA: TGTGCCAGTAATCAGCGGGTACACAATGAC. Protein: CASNQRVHND. The full CDR3 protein reads CASNQRVHNDYTF.

The CDR3 is CARSPLGGAVAICEKLFF. The DNA read from the CDR3 is TGTGCCAGAAGCCCCCTAGGGGGGGCGGTAGCAATATGCGAAAAA. The chain carries TRBV5-3 and TRBJ1-4; D perhaps matches TRBD1 (6 bases). The CDR3 goes on 3 residues after the read ends, and that part is filled in from the germline J gene. TRBV5-3 is filed as an ORF, its function uncertain. CDR3 size: 18 residues. V dropped 4 bases and J dropped 8 bases, with 27 bases sitting between them.

This clone was seen many times. The CDR3 is cut off 3 residues early in the read; its end comes from the germline J gene. V is TRBV7-9 and J is TRBJ2-3, with TRBD1 identical over 7 bases. This CDR3 is 13 amino acids long. Per the germline V gene, CDR1 is SEHNR and CDR2 is FQNEAQ (reference sequence). The DNA read from the CDR3 is TGTGCCAGCAGCCCGCATGGACAGGAAACG. Amino acid sequence: CASSPHGQET. The CDR3, in full, reads CASSPHGQETQYF.

About this clone: The read ends 3 residues shy of where the CDR3 ends; the end is completed using the germline J gene. The genes are TRBV2 and TRBJ1-1; 9 bases map to TRBD1. This CDR3 has 14 residues. From germline, CDR1 is SNHLY and CDR2 FYNNEI. With 6 bases clipped from V and 1 base from J, the junction kept 3 bases outside the gene matches. The CDR3 region is CASRRTGANTEAFF. CDR3 DNA, as far as it was read: TGTGCCAGCAGGAGGACAGGGGCGAACACTGAA.

This clone was found many times. The read terminates 3 residues before the CDR3 end, so the remaining end is supplied by the germline J gene. The chain recombines TRBV6-1 with TRBJ2-1; TRBD1 agrees at 9 bases. With V trimmed by 0 bases and J by 7 bases, 13 bases remained unmatched. CDR1 and CDR2 from the germline V gene are MNHNS and SASEGT. This CDR3 region has 18 residues. The CDR3 bases that were read are TGTGCCAGCAGTGAAGCGGTTGAGGGGACAGGGAAGGTTAATGAG. The encoded protein is CASSEAVEGTGKVNE. The entire CDR3 is CASSEAVEGTGKVNEQFF.

This clone came up many times. Read sequence stops 3 residues before the CDR3 end, and the germline J gene provides the missing end. The rearrangement links TRBV10-1 to TRBJ2-1, with a tentative D call TRBD1 (5 bases). The CDR3 loop spans 12 amino acids. V was pared by 6 bases and J by 5 bases, with 8 bases between. CDR1 is WNHNN, CDR2 SYGVQD, per germline (reference sequence). The sequenced CDR3 bases are TGCGCCAGCAGCCCAGGGAACAATGAG. Protein sequence: CASSPGNNE. The full CDR3 reads CASSPGNNEQFF.

This clone came up many times. With the read ending 3 residues before the CDR3 end, the germline J gene is used to fill in that end. This rearrangement joins TRBV7-9 to TRBJ1-2; D is unclear. In germline, CDR1 is SEHNR, CDR2 FQNEAQ (reference sequence). CDR3 length: 13 amino acids. CDR3 amino acids: CASSLESKRGYTF. The CDR3 bases that were read are TGTGCCAGCAGCTTAGAGTCCAAACGGGGC.

Ten or more counts support this clone. Sequencing ends 3 residues short of the CDR3 end; the germline J gene provides the rest. The J gene is TRBJ2-7, the V gene TRBV19; D is possibly TRBD2 (5 bases). V was clipped by 5 bases and J by 3 bases, with 17 bases between them. This CDR3 has 15 amino acids. Looked up from germline, CDR1 is LNHDA and CDR2 is SQIVND (reference sequence). The sequenced part of the CDR3 DNA is TGTGCCAGTAGTGCTGGGTGGACTGGGCTCTACGAG. The encoded protein is CASSAGWTGLYE. In full, the CDR3 is CASSAGWTGLYEQYF.

On this clone itself: With the read ending 3 residues before the CDR3 end, the germline J gene is used to fill in that end. The chain has TRBV10-2 and TRBJ2-2; D ambiguous. The ends were cut back, 4 bases at V and 6 bases at J, with 15 bases in the middle. Germline CDR1 is WSHSY and CDR2 is SAAADI. The CDR3 spans 15 residues. The CDR3 region is CASSATDVSAGELFF. CDR3 DNA (partial): TGCGCCAGCAGTGCTACAGACGTGTCCGCCGGGGAG.

At least ten counts were recorded for this clone. The read halts 3 residues ahead of the CDR3 end, with the missing end drawn from the germline J gene. This chain joins TRBV20-1 and TRBJ1-6; TRBD1 agrees at 7 bases. The V gene end was trimmed by 5 bases and the J gene end by 6 bases; junction bases not matched to a gene: 7. This CDR3 region has 14 residues. Germline-derived CDR1 and CDR2 are DFQATT and SNEGSKA (reference sequence). The sequenced CDR3 bases are TGCAGTGCTGCACAGGGACAGATTAATTCACCC. Protein product: CSAAQGQINSP. The whole CDR3 region reads CSAAQGQINSPLHF.

This clone was recorded at least ten times. The read comes to an end 3 residues before the CDR3 does, leaving the germline J gene to fill in the end. The chain joins TRBV20-1 to TRBJ2-7, with 10 bases lining up with TRBD2. The V gene's germline CDR1 is DFQATT and CDR2 SNEGSKA (reference sequence). This CDR3 has 15 amino acids. J was trimmed by 5 bases and V by 6 bases; bases with no gene match: 13. The covered CDR3 bases are TGCAGTGCGCTTGTGCTAGCGGGAGCTGACAACGAG. As protein: CSALVLAGADNE. The whole CDR3 region reads CSALVLAGADNEQYF.